This T cell receptor beta chain was profiled in a study of T cell repertoires in cytomegalovirus infection. The overall study: Recently identified HLA-C-restricted and well-studied HLA-B-restricted CMV epitopes were used. CMV infection and matching HLA type were both indicated by public TCR beta signatures.

Using its own MiXCR run on the reads, TCRdb lists one record per CDR3 protein. The sample carries 140,000 to 150,000 distinct CDR3 sequences, more than 25% recorded once. Trimming stripped 0 bases from V and 3 bases from J, with 15 bases between. The germline CDR1 and CDR2 sequences are MGHRA and YSYEKL. CDR3 length: 16 amino acids. In the case of this clonotype: Its cognate antigen is unknown.

Study-wide points: The ex vivo response showed dominance by HLA-C-restricted CMV-specific TCR beta clonotypes.

The sequenced sample was CD8+ T cells from cultured PBMCs, obtained from culture after CMV antigen stimulation. The chain uses TRBV4-1 and TRBJ2-7; D possibly corresponds to TRBD2 (7 bases). This clonotype was obtained from a human donor in good health (CMV status not recorded). Some clones in this sample may be carry-over from other donors' samples. Here the CDR3 reads CASSQDEEGDYYEQYF. CDR3 sequence (DNA): TGCGCCAGCAGCCAAGATGAAGAGGGGGACTACTACGAGCAGTACTTC.